Each of the 19 T cell receptor beta chains below was sequenced from the same sample in a study of blood T cell repertoires in COVID-19 (dated by TCRdb to 2019 to 2021). Receptors were amplified or captured by the immunoSEQ multiplex PCR assay. The table was pulled from immuneACCESS by TCRdb, which kept in-frame rearrangements only. Such tables lose some clones; where checked, under half of the loss comes from unresolved V genes, and the rest has no known cause. The sample table records hundreds of thousands of clones; 75% to 90% of these occur just once. Together, the top ten hold approximately 1.2% of the sample. The source material was PBMCs or T cells enriched from blood (not recorded which). All receptors come from a young man who had recovered from COVID-19.

The chain has TRBV15 and TRBJ2-1; 9 nucleotides line up with TRBD1. CDR3 length: 18 residues. With 0 bases clipped from V and 4 bases from J, the junction kept 10 bases outside the gene matches. Germline assignment: CDR1 LNHNV and CDR2 YYDKDF (reference sequence). The CDR3 is CATSRDRAGQGYYNEQFF. The CDR3 bases are TGTGCCACCAGCAGAGATCGAGCGGGACAGGGATATTACAATGAGCAGTTCTTC.

This chain connects TRBV6-5 to TRBJ2-7; a possible D gene is TRBD2 (6 bases). The V end lost 8 bases, the J end lost 1 base, and 15 bases lay between the germline ends. The germline V gene encodes CDR1 MNHEY and CDR2 SVGAGI. The CDR3 loop spans 14 amino acids. For the CDR3, the DNA is TGTGCCAGCGGTCGGGAGCCCTCATCCTACGAGCAGTACTTC. Residues: CASGREPSSYEQYF.

The rearrangement uses TRBV6-5 and TRBJ1-1; TRBD1 might be the D (6 bases). CDR3 length: 15 amino acids. Germline CDR1 is MNHEY and CDR2 is SVGAGI. Trimming took 3 bases from V and 2 from J, leaving 13 bases between them. CDR3 sequence (DNA): TGTGCCAGCAGTTATTCCGCAGGGGAAAACACTGAAGCTTTCTTT. Translated, it gives CASSYSAGENTEAFF.

The chain carries TRBV6-5 and TRBJ2-7, with 7 bases identical to TRBD1. The CDR3 spans 15 residues. Losses at the gene ends were 8 bases for V and 2 bases for J; bases not matched to a gene: 12. Germline V CDR1 and CDR2: MNHEY, SVGAGI. The CDR3 coding sequence is TGTGCCAGCTCTAAGACCCACAGGGGCCCCTACGAGCAGTACTTC. Encoded protein: CASSKTHRGPYEQYF.

V gene TRBV7-9 combines with J gene TRBJ1-2; D might be TRBD1 (5 bases). CDR1 and CDR2 (germline): SEHNR, FQNEAQ (reference sequence). Trimming left V 2 bases short and J 3 bases short, with 10 bases between. This CDR3 has 14 residues. The CDR3: CASSLPDSDYGYTF. The CDR3 coding sequence is TGTGCCAGCAGCTTACCTGACAGCGACTATGGCTACACCTTC.

V usage is TRBV9 and J usage is TRBJ2-3, with 7 bases aligning to TRBD2. Germline CDR1 and CDR2: SGDLS and YYNGEE. The CDR3 is 16 amino acids. The trim removed 4 bases at V and 0 bases at J, leaving 8 bases unmatched. The CDR3 sequence is CASSIRGGLSTDTQYF. The CDR3, as DNA: TGTGCCAGCAGCATCCGCGGGGGACTCAGCACAGATACGCAGTATTTT.

The rearrangement uses TRBV2 and TRBJ2-3, with TRBD2 identical over 8 bases. Germline CDR1 is SNHLY and CDR2 is FYNNEI. The CDR3 consists of 16 residues. J lost 1 base, V lost 3 bases, and 6 bases had no gene match. CDR3 in amino acids: CASSDRAGGGTDTQYF. The DNA for the CDR3 is TGTGCCAGCAGTGACAGGGCGGGAGGTGGCACAGATACGCAGTATTTT. Full variable domain (outside the CDR3, taken from reference TRBV2 and TRBJ2-3): EPEVTQTPSHQVTQMGQEVILRCVPISNHLYFYWYRQILGQKVEFLVSFYNNEISEKSEIFDDQFSVERPDGSNFTLKIRSTKLEDSAMYFCASSDRAGGGTDTQYFGPGTRLTVL.

The J gene is TRBJ1-2, the V gene TRBV7-2; D is perhaps TRBD1 (5 bases). Germline CDR1 and CDR2: SGHTA and FQGNSA. V shed 5 bases and J shed 8 bases, with 18 bases lying between them. This CDR3 is 14 amino acids long. DNA of the CDR3: TGTGCCAGCAGCACCCGGGACTCTATGGAGGGCTACACCTTC. The encoded protein is CASSTRDSMEGYTF.

The V gene is TRBV25-1, the J gene TRBJ2-1; 10 bases agree with TRBD1. This CDR3 has 16 amino acids. Unmatched junction bases numbered 6, after V lost 2 bases and J lost 5 bases. Germline V gene data show CDR1 as MGHDK and CDR2 as SYGVNS. The CDR3 DNA sequence: TGTGCCAGCAGTGAAGACCGGGACAGGGGTCACAATGAGCAGTTCTTC. Its protein is CASSEDRDRGHNEQFF.

V usage is TRBV6-1 and J usage is TRBJ2-2; TRBD2 matches 9 bases. V shed 3 bases, J shed 8 bases, and the junction held 4 bases outside the gene matches. The CDR3 runs 14 residues. Germline values: CDR1 MNHNS, CDR2 SASEGT. The CDR3, as DNA: TGTGCCAGCAGTGAGGGACTAGCTTTTGGGGAGCTGTTTTTT. Protein product: CASSEGLAFGELFF.

The gene calls are TRBV5-6 and TRBJ2-1, with D possibly TRBD2 on 5 matching bases. The CDR3 sequence is 16 residues long. V gave up 4 bases and J gave up 15 bases, with 29 bases separating them. Germline assignment: CDR1 SGHDT and CDR2 YYEEEE. The CDR3, as DNA: TGTGCCAGCAGCCCTCAGGACCTATTGAGCGGCCGCGACCGGTTCTTC. Translating it yields CASSPQDLLSGRDRFF.

The V gene is TRBV19, the J gene TRBJ1-3; TRBD1 is a possible D gene (5 bases). The germline V and J ends were trimmed by 10 bases and 0 bases, with 16 bases remaining between them. Germline assignment: CDR1 LNHDA and CDR2 SQIVND (reference sequence). This CDR3 has 15 amino acids. CDR3 protein: CATDVGHFSGNTIYF. The CDR3 DNA is TGTGCCACTGACGTAGGACATTTCTCTGGAAACACCATATATTTT.

The rearrangement uses TRBV25-1 and TRBJ1-1; D gene uncertain. CDR3 length equals 13 residues. The germline V gene encodes CDR1 MGHDK and CDR2 SYGVNS. Trimming shortened V by 3 bases and J by 5 bases, and 10 bases separated the two germline ends. CDR3 nucleotide sequence: TGTGCCAGCAGTGACTCCCGGTGGACTGAAGCTTTCTTT. It codes for CASSDSRWTEAFF.

For the CDR3, the DNA is TGTGCCAGCAGCGCCACGGGTAAGCCCCAGCATTTT. It codes for CASSATGKPQHF. The V call is TRBV9, the J call TRBJ1-5; D is uncertain. This CDR3 is 12 amino acids long. Trimming took 3 bases from V and 8 from J, leaving 9 bases between them. The germline V gene encodes CDR1 SGDLS and CDR2 YYNGEE.

The V call is TRBV24-1, the J call TRBJ1-2; D might be TRBD1 (5 bases). The CDR3 sequence is 12 residues long. In germline, CDR1 is KGHDR, CDR2 SFDVKD. Trimming took off 7 bases at V and 3 bases at J, with 8 bases between the two ends. The CDR3 is CATRGLDYGYTF. In DNA form, the CDR3 reads TGTGCCACCAGGGGACTGGACTATGGCTACACCTTC.

V is TRBV19 and J is TRBJ2-1; 8 positions match TRBD1. This CDR3 spans 17 amino acids. V trimming: 4 bases; J trimming: 1 base; junction bases outside the gene matches: 9. Germline lookup yields CDR1 LNHDA and CDR2 SQIVND (reference sequence). The chain's CDR3 is CASSTKGQALSYNEQFF. CDR3 DNA sequence: TGTGCCAGTAGTACCAAGGGACAGGCGTTATCCTACAATGAGCAGTTCTTC.

The V gene is TRBV28, the J gene TRBJ1-5; a weak D match, TRBD1 (5 bases). Germline V gene data show CDR1 as MDHEN and CDR2 as SYDVKM. V was clipped by 2 bases and J by 1 base, with 9 bases between them. The CDR3 has 15 residues. The DNA for the CDR3 is TGTGCCAGCAGTTTAAACCCAGGGAGCAATCAGCCCCAGCATTTT. This encodes CASSLNPGSNQPQHF.

The genes are TRBV7-8 and TRBJ2-2, with D perhaps TRBD1 (5 bases). From germline, CDR1 is SGHVS and CDR2 FQNEAQ. This CDR3 has 16 amino acids. V lost 4 bases and J lost 5, with 17 bases in between. The CDR3, as DNA: TGTGCCAGCAGCTCCCTGGGCAGGGTGGGAACCGGGGAGCTGTTTTTT. The encoded protein is CASSSLGRVGTGELFF.

The chain employs TRBV7-2 and TRBJ2-3; a weak D match, TRBD2 (5 bases). Per the germline V gene, CDR1 is SGHTA and CDR2 is FQGNSA. The CDR3 extends over 15 amino acids. V lost 3 bases and J 1 base, leaving 11 bases between the germline ends. The CDR3 spells CASSFRRIGTDTQYF. The CDR3 DNA follows: TGTGCCAGCAGCTTCCGGAGGATCGGCACAGATACGCAGTATTTT.